The 27 T cell receptor beta chains listed next were all sequenced from one sample in a study of cytomegalovirus exposure and HLA in healthy donors. This table comes from immunoSEQ multiplex PCR, and its TCRdb copy is limited to in-frame clones, with some not included. Among 150,000 or so clones, roughly nine tenths were seen once, and the ten largest hold about 10%. Specimen: PBMCs. These receptors all come from a young woman in good health and CMV-seropositive.

The chain is built from TRBV7-7 and TRBJ2-1, with TRBD1 identical over 8 bases. Per germline, CDR1 SSHAT and CDR2 FNYEAQ (reference sequence). V dropped 4 bases and J dropped 3; count of bases not matched to a gene: 8. The CDR3 sequence is 16 residues long. The CDR3 DNA follows: TGTGCCAGCAGCTCCCGGACAGGGCTTCACTACAATGAGCAGTTCTTC. This sequence encodes CASSSRTGLHYNEQFF.

The genes are TRBV27 and TRBJ2-3; 7 nucleotides line up with TRBD1. The V segment lost 3 bases and the J segment 2 bases; nucleotides outside the gene matches: 2. The CDR3 contains 14 residues. Germline assignment: CDR1 MNHEY and CDR2 SMNVEV (reference sequence). DNA for the CDR3: TGTGCCAGCAGTTTTGACAGGGCCACAGATACGCAGTATTTT. Amino acid sequence: CASSFDRATDTQYF.

The chain joins TRBV7-8 to TRBJ2-1, with 11 bases fitting TRBD2. The CDR3 runs 15 residues. J lost 6 bases, V lost 5 bases, and 6 bases had no gene match. Germline V CDR1 and CDR2: SGHVS, FQNEAQ. The CDR3 bases are TGTGCCAGCAGCGTTACTAGCGGGGGCGGCAATGAGCAGTTCTTC. Residues: CASSVTSGGGNEQFF.

The rearrangement joins TRBV6-5 to TRBJ1-2; D possibly corresponds to TRBD1 (5 bases). V was trimmed by 7 bases and J by 8 bases, leaving 14 bases between them. CDR3 length: 12 amino acids. The germline V gene has CDR1 MNHEY and CDR2 SVGAGI. The CDR3 protein is CASKGTAGGYTF. In DNA, the CDR3 is TGTGCCAGCAAGGGGACCGCGGGGGGCTACACCTTC.

This clone has just one count. The chain has TRBV6-5 and TRBJ1-2; 10 bases fit TRBD1. The CDR3 contains 16 residues. After removal of 0 bases from V and 4 bases from J, the junction contained 5 bases not matched to a gene. Germline CDR1 reads MNHEY; CDR2 reads SVGAGI. CDR3: CASSYSMGQGPYGYTF. The CDR3, as DNA: TGTGCCAGCAGTTACTCGATGGGACAGGGGCCCTATGGCTACACCTTC.

V is TRBV7-9 and J is TRBJ2-7; TRBD1 agrees at 9 bases. Germline assignment: CDR1 SEHNR and CDR2 FQNEAQ (reference sequence). Germline trimming cut 4 bases from V and 4 bases from J; bases unmatched to any gene: 11. This CDR3 region has 16 residues. The CDR3: CASSSITGGAWYEQYF. As DNA, the CDR3 is TGTGCCAGCAGCTCAATTACAGGGGGCGCTTGGTACGAGCAGTACTTC.

CDR3 sequence (DNA): TGTGCCAGCAGACGACAGGTTGGCTACGAGCAGTACTTC. Amino acids: CASRRQVGYEQYF. The chain joins TRBV11-1 to TRBJ2-7; the D gene is possibly TRBD1 (6 bases). Germline V gives CDR1 SGHAT, CDR2 FQDESV (reference sequence). CDR3 length: 13 amino acids. V lost 6 bases and J lost 3, with 12 bases in between.

This rearrangement joins TRBV19 to TRBJ2-3; D ambiguous. Deletions cut 6 bases from V and 3 bases from J, with 7 bases between. There are 12 residues in the CDR3. Germline V CDR1 and CDR2: LNHDA, SQIVND (reference sequence). CDR3 amino acids: CASRSVTDTQYF. CDR3 coding DNA: TGTGCCAGTAGATCCGTAACAGATACGCAGTATTTT. The entire variable domain, with the rest obtained from reference TRBV19 and TRBJ2-3, is as follows: DGGITQSPKYLFRKEGQNVTLSCEQNLNHDAMYWYRQDPGQGLRLIYYSQIVNDFQKGDIAEGYSVSREKKESFPLTVTSAQKNPTAFYLCASRSVTDTQYFGPGTRLTVL.

This chain connects TRBV6-5 to TRBJ2-7, with 9 bases aligning to TRBD1. Germline loops: CDR1 MNHEY, CDR2 SVGAGI. V shed 6 bases and J 4 bases; nucleotides not matched to a gene: 7. The CDR3 loop spans 14 amino acids. CDR3 nucleotides: TGTGCCAGCAGGTTGGGGACAGGGTTTTACGAGCAGTACTTC. Its translation: CASRLGTGFYEQYF.

J is TRBJ2-3 and V is TRBV4-2; the D gene is possibly TRBD2 (5 bases). The CDR3 runs to 13 residues. Trimming cost V 6 bases and J 1 base, with 8 bases left between them. From germline, CDR1 is LGHNA and CDR2 YNFKEQ. CDR3 amino acids: CASSHGGTDTQYF. In nucleotides, the CDR3 is TGTGCCAGCAGTCACGGGGGCACAGATACGCAGTATTTT.

The rearrangement links TRBV6-5 to TRBJ1-5; D is perhaps TRBD1 (5 bases). This CDR3 spans 15 amino acids. V gave up 6 bases and J gave up 8 bases, with 20 bases separating them. CDR1 and CDR2 (germline): MNHEY, SVGAGI. In DNA form, the CDR3 reads TGTGCCAGCAGCCCCGGGTCCCTAGGGGCAAAGCCCCAGCATTTT. This gives the protein CASSPGSLGAKPQHF.

V gene TRBV27 combines with J gene TRBJ1-5, with 10 positions matching TRBD1. V trimming: 7 bases; J trimming: 6 bases; junction bases outside the gene matches: 6. The CDR3 spans 14 residues. From germline, CDR1 is MNHEY and CDR2 SMNVEV (reference sequence). The CDR3 is CASKGQGEIQPQHF. CDR3 nucleotides: TGTGCCAGCAAAGGACAGGGGGAAATTCAGCCCCAGCATTTT.

This clone was seen only once. This sequence joins TRBV6-5 and TRBJ1-2; TRBD1 is a possible D gene (5 bases). V lost 8 bases and J 2 bases, leaving 15 bases between the germline ends. This CDR3 region has 14 residues. Germline CDR1 MNHEY, CDR2 SVGAGI. CDR3 region: CASFSLQANYGYTF. DNA for the CDR3: TGTGCCAGCTTCAGCTTACAGGCGAACTATGGCTACACCTTC.

This chain joins TRBV19 and TRBJ2-1, with TRBD1 identical over 9 bases. Per the germline V gene, CDR1 is LNHDA and CDR2 is SQIVND (reference sequence). Losses at the gene ends were 5 bases for V and 2 bases for J; bases not matched to a gene: 10. CDR3 size: 17 residues. DNA of the CDR3: TGTGCCAGTAGTTCTCTCCCGGGACAGGGACCCTACAATGAGCAGTTCTTC. Protein sequence: CASSSLPGQGPYNEQFF. Filled out from reference TRBV19 and TRBJ2-1, the complete variable domain reads DGGITQSPKYLFRKEGQNVTLSCEQNLNHDAMYWYRQDPGQGLRLIYYSQIVNDFQKGDIAEGYSVSREKKESFPLTVTSAQKNPTAFYLCASSSLPGQGPYNEQFFGPGTRLTVL.

This chain uses TRBV2 with TRBJ1-1; possibly TRBD1 for D (6 bases). From germline, CDR1 is SNHLY and CDR2 FYNNEI. The CDR3 runs to 12 residues. Trimming left V 4 bases short and J 10 bases short, with 13 bases between. DNA of the CDR3: TGTGCCAGCAGTGGCCCAGGGGTTGGAGCTTTCTTT. This codes for CASSGPGVGAFF.

The rearrangement joins TRBV30 to TRBJ2-3; 8 nucleotides agree with TRBD1. Germline CDR1 is GTSNPN and CDR2 is SVGIG (reference sequence). Germline trimming cut 0 bases from V and 4 bases from J; bases unmatched to any gene: 0. The CDR3 is 13 amino acids. CDR3 protein: CAWSVQGADTQYF. CDR3 DNA: TGTGCCTGGAGTGTACAGGGGGCAGATACGCAGTATTTT.

The chain recombines TRBV6-6 with TRBJ2-2; a possible D gene is TRBD2 (6 bases). Trimming cost V 0 bases and J 6 bases, with 11 bases left between them. In germline, CDR1 is MNHNY, CDR2 SVGAGI (reference sequence). This CDR3 has 15 amino acids. This CDR3 reads CASSYSNGGPGELFF. The CDR3 nucleotides read TGTGCCAGCAGTTACTCGAATGGAGGGCCCGGGGAGCTGTTTTTT.

The chain couples TRBV9 to TRBJ1-5; 8 positions match TRBD1. J lost 8 bases, V lost 2 bases, and 6 bases had no gene match. CDR3 length equals 14 residues. Germline lookup yields CDR1 SGDLS and CDR2 YYNGEE. In DNA form, the CDR3 reads TGTGCCAGCAGCGTCGGGACAGGCGCGGAGCCCCAGCATTTT. As protein: CASSVGTGAEPQHF.

The rearrangement joins TRBV16 to TRBJ1-2; 7 bases are a match to TRBD1. The germline V gene encodes CDR1 KGHSY and CDR2 FQNENV. V dropped 1 base and J dropped 6; count of bases not matched to a gene: 2. The CDR3 runs 13 residues. CDR3 DNA sequence: TGTGCCAGCAGCCAATACGGGACAGATGGCTACACCTTC. Amino acids: CASSQYGTDGYTF. Drawing the rest from reference TRBV16 and TRBJ1-2, the complete variable domain is GEEVAQTPKHLVRGEGQKAKLYCAPIKGHSYVFWYQQVLKNEFKFLISFQNENVFDETGMPKERFSAKCLPNSPCSLEIQATKLEDSAVYFCASSQYGTDGYTFGSGTRLTVV.

This clone came up a few times. The rearrangement uses TRBV7-2 and TRBJ2-5; the D gene is possibly TRBD2 (6 bases). The CDR3 extends over 12 amino acids. With 0 bases removed from V and 10 bases from J, the gap between germline ends came to 9 bases. Germline V gene lookup returns CDR1 SGHTA and CDR2 FQGNSA. The CDR3 protein is CASSLAGGIQYF. DNA for the CDR3: TGTGCCAGCAGCTTAGCCGGGGGAATCCAGTACTTC.

J is TRBJ2-5 and V is TRBV9; a weak D match, TRBD2 (5 bases). Germline loops: CDR1 SGDLS, CDR2 YYNGEE. The CDR3 is 14 amino acids. Trimming took off 4 bases at V and 1 base at J, with 11 bases between the two ends. CDR3 amino acids: CASSPEGVQETQYF. The CDR3 nucleotides read TGTGCCAGCAGCCCCGAGGGAGTCCAAGAGACCCAGTACTTC.

V gene TRBV11-3 combines with J gene TRBJ2-3; 14 bases fit TRBD2. The V and J ends lost 5 bases and 5 bases, in that order; junction bases with no gene match: 6. This CDR3 region has 16 residues. Germline assignment: CDR1 SGHNT and CDR2 YENEEA. The CDR3 reads CASSAGLAGGKDTQYF. The CDR3 nucleotides are TGTGCCAGCAGCGCCGGACTAGCGGGGGGAAAAGATACGCAGTATTTT.

The chain uses TRBV28 and TRBJ1-5; 12 bases align to TRBD1. The CDR3 totals 15 residues. J gave up 9 bases and V 6 bases, and 9 bases lay outside the gene matches. CDR1 MDHEN and CDR2 SYDVKM come from the germline V gene. This CDR3 is CASRSGTGGQGPQHF. The CDR3 DNA reads as TGTGCCAGCAGATCCGGGACAGGGGGCCAGGGGCCCCAGCATTTT.

This clone was seen just once. This chain joins TRBV9 and TRBJ2-7, with 8 bases fitting TRBD1. CDR1 SGDLS and CDR2 YYNGEE come from the germline V gene. The CDR3 sequence is 13 residues long. V lost 2 bases, J lost 5 bases, and 3 bases stayed unmatched. CDR3 residues: CASSVSDRDEQYF. DNA of the CDR3: TGTGCCAGCAGCGTCTCGGACAGGGACGAGCAGTACTTC.

This chain uses TRBV5-6 with TRBJ2-3; D unclear. There are 14 residues in the CDR3. Trimming removed 0 bases from V and 4 bases from J, with 9 bases in between. The V gene's germline CDR1 is SGHDT and CDR2 YYEEEE. CDR3 loop: CASSLASYPDTQYF. In DNA form, the CDR3 reads TGTGCCAGCAGCTTGGCGAGCTACCCAGATACGCAGTATTTT.

The chain combines TRBV5-6 with TRBJ1-3; no clear D. From germline, CDR1 is SGHDT and CDR2 YYEEEE. The CDR3 sequence is 14 residues long. V gave up 0 bases and J gave up 6 bases, with 10 bases separating them. The CDR3 DNA reads as TGTGCCAGCAGCTTGGTGAGGGAGGCAAACACCATATATTTT. This translates into CASSLVREANTIYF.

The chain links TRBV9 to TRBJ1-1; 7 bases match TRBD1. V trimming: 6 bases; J trimming: 8 bases; junction bases outside the gene matches: 10. The germline gives CDR1 SGDLS, CDR2 YYNGEE. The CDR3 runs 13 residues. CDR3 protein: CASKPPTGDEAFF. The CDR3 coding sequence is TGTGCCAGCAAACCCCCTACAGGGGACGAAGCTTTCTTT. Variable domain in full (rest from reference TRBV9 and TRBJ1-1): DSGVTQTPKHLITATGQRVTLRCSPRSGDLSVYWYQQSLDQGLQFLIQYYNGEERAKGNILERFSAQQFPDLHSELNLSSLELGDSALYFCASKPPTGDEAFFGQGTRLTVV.